This passage covers 29 T cell receptor beta chains from one sample sequenced in a study of T cell repertoires in cytomegalovirus infection. TCRdb processed the reads anew with MiXCR; each CDR3 protein has one entry. This table has approximately 190,000 distinct CDR3 sequences, roughly 9% appearing once. Material for sequencing was PBMCs. These receptors came from a human donor in good health (CMV status not recorded). Some clones in this sample may be carry-over from other donors' samples.

This clonotype showed up many times. The gene calls are TRBV7-2 and TRBJ1-1, with 9 bases identical to TRBD1. V lost 1 base to trimming and J lost 4 bases; unmatched junction nucleotides: 7. Germline values: CDR1 SGHTA, CDR2 FQGNSA. This CDR3 region has 16 residues. In DNA, the CDR3 is TGTGCCAGCAGCTTAGTTCGTGGGGGACAGGGCACTGAAGCTTTCTTT. Protein sequence: CASSLVRGGQGTEAFF.

The CDR3 bases are TGTGCCAGCAGTTTATCTCATAACACTGAAGCTTTCTTT. This codes for CASSLSHNTEAFF. The chain employs TRBV28 and TRBJ1-1; no clear D gene. The V end lost 1 base, the J end lost 2 bases, and 5 bases lay between the germline ends. CDR1 is MDHEN, CDR2 SYDVKM, per germline. The CDR3 contains 13 residues. Complete variable domain (other parts from reference TRBV28 and TRBJ1-1): DVKVTQSSRYLVKRTGEKVFLECVQDMDHENMFWYRQDPGLGLRLIYFSYDVKMKEKGDIPEGYSVSREKKERFSLILESASTNQTSMYLCASSLSHNTEAFFGQGTRLTVV.

This clonotype was found once. Its ends do not fully match the called genes, so a read error is possible. V usage is TRBV7-2 and J usage is TRBJ1-1, with unresolved D. This CDR3 has 13 amino acids. The germline gives CDR1 SGHTA, CDR2 FQGNSA. CDR3 nucleotides: TGTGCCAGCAGCTTATTGACCACGGGTGAAGCTTTATTT. Its protein is CASSLLTTGEALF.

Notes on this clonotype: With a much larger clone just one base away, this may be a read error. The V gene is TRBV6-1, the J gene TRBJ2-7; D remains ambiguous. Germline loops: CDR1 MNHNS, CDR2 SASEGT. The CDR3 is made up of 15 amino acids. The CDR3 nucleotides are TGTGCCAGCAGGCAACCCCGGACGGGTTCCTACGGGCAGTACTTC. It encodes CASRQPRTGSYGQYF.

This clonotype was recorded many times. The chain has TRBV6-5 and TRBJ2-7; D gene ambiguous. The germline CDR1 and CDR2 sequences are MNHEY and SVGAGI. The CDR3 contains 15 residues. Trimming removed 5 bases at V and 0 bases at J, with 14 bases between. The CDR3 DNA follows: TGTGCCAGCAGTAAACAGATACCTAGCTCCTACGAGCAGTACTTC. Translating it yields CASSKQIPSSYEQYF.

The V gene is TRBV28, the J gene TRBJ1-1; TRBD1 matches 10 bases. The germline V gene has CDR1 MDHEN and CDR2 SYDVKM. V dropped 5 bases and J dropped 7; count of bases not matched to a gene: 7. The CDR3 runs 14 residues. The CDR3 DNA reads TGTGCCAGCAGTGCGGACAGGGGGGGTTTTGAAGCTTTCTTT. The encoded protein is CASSADRGGFEAFF. Full variable domain (missing parts from reference TRBV28 and TRBJ1-1): DVKVTQSSRYLVKRTGEKVFLECVQDMDHENMFWYRQDPGLGLRLIYFSYDVKMKEKGDIPEGYSVSREKKERFSLILESASTNQTSMYLCASSADRGGFEAFFGQGTRLTVV.

The CDR3: CATSPGQGVSQPQHF. Here the CDR3 DNA reads TGTGCCACCAGCCCGGGACAGGGAGTTAGTCAGCCCCAGCATTTT. The chain uses TRBV24-1 and TRBJ1-5; 9 positions agree with TRBD1. The CDR3 length is 15 residues. From germline, CDR1 is KGHDR and CDR2 SFDVKD. The junction had 9 bases not matched to a gene; V was cut back by 7 bases and J by 6 bases.

In this sample, this clonotype turned up many times. The V gene is TRBV7-8, the J gene TRBJ2-1; D unclear. This CDR3 has 14 amino acids. The germline V gene has CDR1 SGHVS and CDR2 FQNEAQ. Trimming cost V 1 base and J 3 bases, with 7 bases left between them. In nucleotides, the CDR3 is TGTGCCAGCAGCTTAGTGATAGGCTACAATGAGCAGTTCTTC. It is translated as CASSLVIGYNEQFF.

This clonotype has a count of ten or more. The chain carries TRBV7-2 and TRBJ1-3; D might be TRBD1 (6 bases). The V end lost 5 bases, the J end lost 0 bases, and 11 bases lay between the germline ends. CDR3 length: 15 amino acids. Germline lookup yields CDR1 SGHTA and CDR2 FQGNSA. The CDR3 protein is CASSARTVSGNTIYF. The CDR3 nucleotides read TGTGCCAGCAGCGCCCGGACAGTCTCTGGAAACACCATATATTTT.

This clonotype was observed many times. The chain links TRBV7-2 to TRBJ2-3; D perhaps matches TRBD1 (5 bases). The V gene lost 2 bases and the J gene lost 3 bases, with 12 bases spanning the gap. Germline loops: CDR1 SGHTA, CDR2 FQGNSA. This CDR3 has 15 amino acids. CDR3 bases: TGTGCCAGCAGCTTATCTAGGGGCTCGACAGATACGCAGTATTTT. Translating it yields CASSLSRGSTDTQYF.

This clonotype was seen at least ten times. The chain has TRBV28 and TRBJ2-5; 14 positions match TRBD2. The V segment lost 3 bases and the J segment 5 bases; nucleotides outside the gene matches: 5. This CDR3 comprises 16 residues. Germline values: CDR1 MDHEN, CDR2 SYDVKM. The CDR3 coding sequence is TGTGCCAGCAGTTTGGGGACTAGCGGGAGTCGGGAGACCCAGTACTTC. Translating it yields CASSLGTSGSRETQYF.

The rearrangement uses TRBV4-1 and TRBJ1-1, with D perhaps matching TRBD1 (6 bases). Germline assignment: CDR1 MGHRA and CDR2 YSYEKL. Trimming removed 0 bases from V and 0 bases from J, with 11 bases in between. This CDR3 has 16 residues. The CDR3 nucleotides read TGCGCCAGCAGCCAAGATCTGGGGGGCGTGAACACTGAAGCTTTCTTT. Protein: CASSQDLGGVNTEAFF.

This clonotype was picked up many times. The J gene is TRBJ1-2, the V gene TRBV7-2, with 8 bases matching TRBD1. The CDR3 sequence is 15 residues long. V lost 0 bases and J lost 6; bases outside the gene matches: 6. CDR1 SGHTA and CDR2 FQGNSA come from the germline V gene. The CDR3 here is CASSLALPGQDGYTF. The CDR3 bases are TGTGCCAGCAGCTTAGCGCTCCCGGGACAGGATGGCTACACCTTC. Together with reference TRBV7-2 and TRBJ1-2, the CDR3 gives the full variable domain: GAGVSQSPSNKVTEKGKDVELRCDPISGHTALYWYRQSLGQGLEFLIYFQGNSAPDKSGLPSDRFSAERTGGSVSTLTIQRTQQEDSAVYLCASSLALPGQDGYTFGSGTRLTVV.

This clonotype was counted ten times or more. The rearrangement uses TRBV7-2 and TRBJ2-5; D may correspond to TRBD1 or TRBD2 (5 bases each). V was cut by 4 bases and J by 2 bases, with 8 bases left in between. CDR1 and CDR2 from the germline V gene are SGHTA and FQGNSA. The CDR3 has 13 amino acids. The CDR3 DNA reads as TGTGCCAGCAGCTGGGACGGTCAAGAGACCCAGTACTTC. Protein sequence: CASSWDGQETQYF.

The table lists this clonotype with many counts. V usage is TRBV27 and J usage is TRBJ2-7, with D tentatively TRBD2 (6 bases). CDR3 length equals 14 residues. CDR1 MNHEY and CDR2 SMNVEV come from the germline V gene (reference sequence). V lost 9 bases, J lost 4 bases, and 19 bases lay in between. The CDR3 coding sequence is TGTGCCAGTGGGTGGGGTAGCGGCGGATACGAGCAGTACTTC. This codes for CASGWGSGGYEQYF.

Many counts were recorded for this clonotype. The chain is built from TRBV7-2 and TRBJ1-5; D gene unclear. The germline V and J ends were trimmed by 5 bases and 7 bases, with 9 bases remaining between them. Per germline, CDR1 SGHTA and CDR2 FQGNSA. The CDR3 extends over 12 amino acids. For the CDR3, the DNA is TGTGCCAGCAGCCTAGTGAAACAGCCCCAGCATTTT. Protein product: CASSLVKQPQHF.

This clonotype was detected a few times. The V and J genes are TRBV6-5 and TRBJ1-3, with 7 bases identical to TRBD1. V lost 6 bases and J lost 4; bases outside the gene matches: 6. CDR1 and CDR2 from the germline V gene are MNHEY and SVGAGI. The length of the CDR3 is 14 residues. The chain's CDR3 is CASSRQGRGNTIYF. The DNA for the CDR3 is TGTGCCAGCAGCCGACAGGGTCGAGGAAACACCATATATTTT.

This clonotype was found many times. The genes are TRBV7-2 and TRBJ2-5; D gene uncertain. Trimming stripped 0 bases from V and 0 bases from J, with 5 bases between. Germline V gene lookup returns CDR1 SGHTA and CDR2 FQGNSA. This CDR3 contains 14 residues. DNA for the CDR3: TGTGCCAGCAGCTTAGCAGGGTACCAAGAGACCCAGTACTTC. Its translation is CASSLAGYQETQYF.

The chain joins TRBV10-3 to TRBJ2-2, with TRBD2 matching over 8 bases. V lost 7 bases to trimming and J lost 6 bases; unmatched junction nucleotides: 7. The CDR3 has 14 amino acids. Germline V gene lookup returns CDR1 ENHRY and CDR2 SYGVKD. CDR3 DNA: TGTGCCATCATGGGCAGCGGGGGCCCCGGGGAGCTGTTTTTT. Amino acid sequence: CAIMGSGGPGELFF.

This clonotype showed up many times. V gene TRBV7-2 combines with J gene TRBJ2-7; 8 bases fit TRBD2. V shed 5 bases, J shed 2 bases, and the junction held 8 bases outside the gene matches. The CDR3 extends over 15 amino acids. Germline V gene sequence: CDR1 SGHTA, CDR2 FQGNSA. The CDR3 DNA reads TGTGCCAGCAGCATCAGGACGGGGGGGCCCTACGAGCAGTACTTC. Residues: CASSIRTGGPYEQYF.

In this sample, this clonotype turned up a few times. This chain connects TRBV12-3 or TRBV12-4 to TRBJ2-1; 9 bases map to TRBD2. J gave up 6 bases and V 5 bases, and 8 bases lay outside the gene matches. This CDR3 is built from 15 residues. CDR3 sequence reads: CASSIQLAGPNEQFF. The CDR3 DNA reads as TGTGCCAGCAGTATCCAACTAGCGGGTCCCAATGAGCAGTTCTTC.

This clonotype came up many times. V usage is TRBV7-2 and J usage is TRBJ2-1, with D possibly being TRBD1 or TRBD2 (5 bases each). The V gene's germline CDR1 is SGHTA and CDR2 FQGNSA. V gave up 2 bases and J gave up 2 bases, with 19 bases separating them. CDR3 length equals 18 residues. The CDR3: CASSLLGSGTAAYNEQFF. In DNA form, the CDR3 reads TGTGCCAGCAGCTTATTAGGCTCAGGGACGGCCGCCTACAATGAGCAGTTCTTC.

This sequence joins TRBV12-3 or TRBV12-4 and TRBJ2-1; D perhaps matches TRBD1 (5 bases). The length of the CDR3 is 12 residues. Trimming stripped 4 bases from V and 10 bases from J, with 11 bases between. The DNA for the CDR3 is TGTGCCAGCAGTTCAGGGCCACCGGAGCAGTTCTTC. It yields the protein CASSSGPPEQFF.

This clonotype was observed at least ten times. The V call is TRBV11-2, the J call TRBJ1-2, with 10 bases lining up with TRBD1. Germline V gene data show CDR1 as SGHAT and CDR2 as FQNNGV. This CDR3 has 14 amino acids. After removal of 3 bases from V and 5 bases from J, the junction contained 3 bases not matched to a gene. CDR3 region: CASSFRTGGYGYTF. The CDR3 coding sequence is TGTGCCAGCAGCTTCCGGACAGGGGGTTATGGCTACACCTTC. Full variable domain (missing parts from reference TRBV11-2 and TRBJ1-2): EAGVAQSPRYKIIEKRQSVAFWCNPISGHATLYWYQQILGQGPKLLIQFQNNGVVDDSQLPKDRFSAERLKGVDSTLKIQPAKLEDSAVYLCASSFRTGGYGYTFGSGTRLTVV.

This chain connects TRBV5-5 to TRBJ2-5; D gene unclear. Trimming left V 2 bases short and J 5 bases short, with 13 bases between. Germline CDR1 reads SGHKS; CDR2 reads YYEKEE (reference sequence). This CDR3 has 14 amino acids. CDR3 loop: CASSFSGLGETQYF. Written as DNA, the CDR3 is TGTGCCAGCAGCTTCTCAGGTTTGGGGGAGACCCAGTACTTC.

CDR3 amino acids: CASSPGTSGSVKTQYF. In DNA, the CDR3 is TGTGCCAGCAGTCCAGGGACTAGCGGGAGTGTAAAGACCCAGTACTTC. The V and J genes are TRBV27 and TRBJ2-5; 14 bases are shared with TRBD2. V lost 5 bases and J lost 6; bases outside the gene matches: 8. The CDR3 contains 16 residues. Germline V gene data show CDR1 as MNHEY and CDR2 as SMNVEV (reference sequence).

This clonotype was found a few times. The chain joins TRBV7-8 to TRBJ1-5; tentatively, D is TRBD1 (5 bases). The CDR3 spans 17 residues. V lost 3 bases, J lost 2 bases, and 17 bases lay in between. Germline loops: CDR1 SGHVS, CDR2 FQNEAQ. The CDR3 sequence: CASSLTVGPFGNQPQHF. DNA for the CDR3: TGTGCCAGCAGCTTGACAGTGGGACCGTTCGGCAATCAGCCCCAGCATTTT. The full variable domain, completed using reference TRBV7-8 and TRBJ1-5, is GAGVSQSPRYKVAKRGQDVALRCDPISGHVSLFWYQQALGQGPEFLTYFQNEAQLDKSGLPSDRFFAERPEGSVSTLKIQRTQQEDSAVYLCASSLTVGPFGNQPQHFGDGTRLSIL.

Ten or more counts support this clonotype. The CDR3 loop reads CASSLEGGGAGSNQPQHF. CDR3 coding DNA: TGTGCCAGCAGCTTAGAAGGAGGGGGCGCGGGAAGCAATCAGCCCCAGCATTTT. This chain links TRBV7-8 with TRBJ1-5; 7 bases map to TRBD1. Germline V gives CDR1 SGHVS, CDR2 FQNEAQ. J lost 1 base, V lost 1 base, and 10 bases had no gene match. This CDR3 is 18 amino acids long.

This clonotype was recorded many times. The chain links TRBV12-3 or TRBV12-4 to TRBJ2-5; perhaps TRBD1 as D (6 bases). Trimming took 7 bases from V and 2 from J, leaving 11 bases between them. The CDR3 contains 13 residues. The DNA for the CDR3 is TGTGCCAGCACGGACAGACTACAAGAGACCCAGTACTTC. Protein: CASTDRLQETQYF.